The text below deals with one T cell receptor (beta chain). The sample originates from a study of T cells expressing NK-cell markers. The length of the CDR3 is 15 residues. From the 5' RACE reads, TCRdb lists one entry per CDR3 protein and no DNA. Its table records about 260,000 distinct CDR3 sequences. The sequence came from a man between 18 and 35 years old in good health. The V gene is TRBV12-3 or TRBV12-4, the J gene TRBJ2-5; TCRdb picks TRBD1, but there is no DNA to check that call. The specimen was blood T cells: a sorted CD56 or NKG2C T cell subset, CD4+ or CD8+ T cells, or bulk PBMC T cells (not recorded which). The CDR3 region is CASTPGDRDQETQYF.